This T cell receptor beta chain is drawn from a study of T cell repertoires in cytomegalovirus infection. Study-wide results and caveats: The ex vivo response was dominated by HLA-C-restricted CMV-specific TCR beta clonotypes. Frequencies of public TCR beta families were cumulated, and this identified carriers of CMV plus the relevant HLA.

The V segment lost 9 bases and the J segment 2 bases; nucleotides outside the gene matches: 9. CDR3 size: 15 residues. One entry per CDR3 protein results from TCRdb running MiXCR on the reads. The table shows about 600,000 distinct CDR3 sequences, with approximately 24% occurring only once. About this clonotype itself: Its antigen is as yet unknown.

The sequenced sample was CD8+ T cells from PBMCs. The clonotype comes from a human donor in good health (CMV status not recorded). Some clones in this sample may be carry-over from other donors' samples. This rearrangement joins TRBV12-3 or TRBV12-4 to TRBJ2-3; 9 bases are a match to TRBD2. CDR3 residues: CASSGGPGLTDTQYF. In nucleotides, the CDR3 is TGTGCCAGTAGCGGGGGTCCAGGACTCACAGATACGCAGTATTTT.